Listed here is a single TCR beta chain. This specimen belongs to a study of Tregs in tolerant kidney transplant recipients. Unstimulated regulatory T cells (CD4+CD25+CD127-), CD4+CD25- non-regulatory cells, CD4 and CD8 cells were FACS-sorted from thawed PBMCs. Sequencing was performed with immunoSEQ multiplex PCR; in TCRdb, only in-frame clones are kept and a portion is missing. The sample includes about 48,000 clones. The sequence came from a human donor who received a combined kidney and bone marrow transplant. The source was CD4+ T cells from blood, collected before the transplant.

Incomplete CDR3 DNA: TGTGCCAGCTCACCATTTAGCCCCCCGGATTCACCC. Amino acids: CASSPFSPPDSP. In full, the CDR3 reads CASSPFSPPDSPLHF. This chain links TRBV18 with TRBJ1-6; D unclear. The read terminates 3 residues before the CDR3 end, so the remaining end is supplied by the germline J gene. Germline CDR1 reads KGHSH; CDR2 reads LQKENI. With 2 bases removed from V and 8 bases from J, the gap between germline ends came to 13 bases. CDR3 length equals 15 residues. The whole variable domain, remainder taken from reference TRBV18 and TRBJ1-6, is NAGVMQNPRHLVRRRGQEARLRCSPMKGHSHVYWYRQLPEEGLKFMVYLQKENIIDESGMPKERFSAEFPKEGPSILRIQQVVRGDSAAYFCASSPFSPPDSPLHFGNGTRLTVT.